What follows are 8 T cell receptor beta chains derived from one specimen sequenced in a study of cytomegalovirus exposure and HLA in healthy donors (dated by TCRdb to 2017 to 2019). To prepare the library, the immunoSEQ multiplex PCR assay was applied. For the multiplex PCR, a mixture combining 60 forward primers for TCR Vbeta segments and 13 reverse primers for TCR Jbeta segments was used. TCRdb took over this immuneACCESS table, retaining in-frame rearrangements with V and J assigned. Such tables are incomplete; in checked studies, under half of the missing clones stem from an unresolved V gene, and the remainder is unexplained. This sample holds 200,000 or so clones; around 80% were observed only once. In total, the top ten clones hold under 0.25% of the sample. The material sequenced was PBMCs. Source of these receptors: a girl under 10 years old in good health and CMV-seronegative.

The V call is TRBV7-9, the J call TRBJ2-5; 8 bases agree with TRBD2. With V trimmed by 11 bases and J by 3 bases, 8 bases remained unmatched. CDR1 is SEHNR, CDR2 FQNEAQ, per germline (reference sequence). The CDR3 sequence is 13 residues long. The CDR3 coding sequence is TGTGCCGGGGACGCGCGGGGGGAAGAGACCCAGTACTTC. Its translation: CAGDARGEETQYF.

V gene TRBV9 combines with J gene TRBJ1-3; possibly TRBD1 for D (5 bases). Trimming removed 0 bases from V and 0 bases from J, with 22 bases in between. The CDR3 contains 20 residues. Germline-derived CDR1 and CDR2 are SGDLS and YYNGEE. CDR3 DNA sequence: TGTGCCAGCAGCGTAGCTGTTCAAACGTGGGGCACCAGCTCTGGAAACACCATATATTTT. Its protein product is CASSVAVQTWGTSSGNTIYF.

This chain connects TRBV6-5 to TRBJ2-7, with D tentatively TRBD2 (5 bases). The CDR3 runs to 15 residues. V dropped 2 bases and J dropped 2 bases, with 13 bases sitting between them. Germline V gene sequence: CDR1 MNHEY, CDR2 SVGAGI. The CDR3 DNA follows: TGTGCCAGCAGTTACGAAGGACTGGATCCCTACGAGCAGTACTTC. Amino acids: CASSYEGLDPYEQYF.

The chain carries TRBV6-5 and TRBJ1-2, with D possibly TRBD1 on 5 matching bases. The germline CDR1 and CDR2 sequences are MNHEY and SVGAGI. Trimming removed 4 bases at V and 4 bases at J, with 16 bases between. The length of the CDR3 is 15 residues. CDR3 sequence (DNA): TGTGCCAGCAGTTTTGCTCAGGGTCGGATCTATGGCTACACCTTC. Protein sequence: CASSFAQGRIYGYTF.

V is TRBV7-9 and J is TRBJ1-2; TRBD1 aligns across 7 bases. V lost 1 base, J lost 4 bases, and 6 bases stayed unmatched. CDR1 is SEHNR and CDR2 is FQNEAQ in the germline V gene (reference sequence). This CDR3 has 15 residues. The CDR3 spells CASSLVGTGAYGYTF. The DNA of the CDR3 is TGTGCCAGCAGCTTAGTAGGAACAGGGGCCTATGGCTACACCTTC.

This clone was observed a handful of times. In nucleotides, the CDR3 is TGCGCCAGCAGCTTGGACTTCTACGAGCAGTACTTC. Its protein is CASSLDFYEQYF. The chain is built from TRBV5-1 and TRBJ2-7; D gene ambiguous. The ends were cut back, 0 bases at V and 3 bases at J, with 4 bases in the middle. CDR1 is SGHRS, CDR2 YFSETQ, per germline. The CDR3 sequence is 12 residues long.

This clone was seen once. V usage is TRBV18 and J usage is TRBJ2-6; D is perhaps TRBD1 (6 bases). Trimming pared 3 bases from V and 2 bases from J, leaving 8 bases between. Germline-derived CDR1 and CDR2 are KGHSH and LQKENI. The CDR3 consists of 15 residues. The CDR3 DNA sequence: TGTGCCAGCTCACCGCAGGGGCCTGGGGCCAACGTCCTGACTTTC. It encodes CASSPQGPGANVLTF.

The gene calls are TRBV18 and TRBJ1-5, with 8 bases fitting TRBD1. The CDR3 is 17 residues long. The germline CDR1 and CDR2 sequences are KGHSH and LQKENI. V lost 3 bases, J lost 2 bases, and 9 bases stayed unmatched. CDR3 sequence (DNA): TGTGCCAGCTCACCCGTCCAGGGGGCTCTGGGCAATCAGCCCCAGCATTTT. Translated, it gives CASSPVQGALGNQPQHF.